The clone carrying this T cell receptor beta chain was counted a few times. Its specificity is unknown. These data belong to a study of CD8+ T cells in alopecia areata. Study background: Tofacitinib administration to treated patients was oral, at 5 to 10 mg twice daily. Study findings and constraints: Baseline CD8+ expansion's link to response remains uncertain, as there was one nonresponder.

cDNA reverse transcribed from extracted RNA served as the sequencing template. The repertoire was sequenced with immunoSEQ multiplex PCR; TCRdb's copy has only in-frame clones and lacks some. Of more than 200,000 clones listed, about 64% are singletons. Treatment here: oral pan-JAK inhibitor, 5-10 mg twice daily. Lesional scalp tissue (obtained by punch biopsy) and peripheral blood were collected from alopecia areata patients. This CDR3 has 14 residues. V was shortened by 0 bases and J by 7 bases, with 11 bases between the two germline ends. From germline, CDR1 is SGHRS and CDR2 YFSETQ. The sequence was collected from a human donor with alopecia areata. The chain is built from TRBV5-1 and TRBJ1-5; D is perhaps TRBD1 (5 bases). The specimen comprised CD4+ T cells sorted from blood, sampled at week 4, from a patient treated with tofacitinib. For the CDR3, the DNA is TGCGCCAGCAGCTTGGAAGGGGCCAGCCAGCCCCAGCATTTT. It is translated as CASSLEGASQPQHF.